The clone carrying this T cell receptor (beta chain) was seen a single time. Measured with immunoSEQ multiplex PCR; TCRdb has only the in-frame clones, and not every one. Here the sample spans roughly 100,000 clones, approximately 92% being singletons. The data were taken from a study of blood T cell repertoires in COVID-19. The CDR3 length is 17 residues. The V segment lost 1 base and the J segment 3 bases; nucleotides outside the gene matches: 4. Germline V CDR1 and CDR2: GTSNPN, SVGIG (reference sequence). The receptor's source is a man between 18 and 35 years old with acute or convalescent COVID-19. The rearrangement joins TRBV30 to TRBJ2-1; 15 bases map to TRBD2. The sequenced sample consisted of peripheral blood. CDR3: CAWSGTSGGASYNEQFF. The CDR3 nucleotides are TGTGCCTGGAGTGGGACTAGCGGGGGGGCCAGCTACAATGAGCAGTTCTTC.